Below are 24 T cell receptor beta chains sequenced from a single sample in a study of cytomegalovirus exposure and HLA in healthy donors (dated by TCRdb to 2017 to 2019). The protocol used for the library was the immunoSEQ multiplex PCR assay. For the multiplex PCR, a mixture combining 60 forward primers for TCR Vbeta segments and 13 reverse primers for TCR Jbeta segments was used. The table was pulled from immuneACCESS by TCRdb, which kept in-frame rearrangements only. Such tables lose some clones; where checked, under half of the loss comes from unresolved V genes, and the rest has no known cause. This sample holds roughly 190,000 clones; just under 80% were observed only once. The ten largest account for approximately 2.6% of the sample. Source material: PBMCs. These receptors were taken from a female donor in good health and CMV-seronegative.

The V and J genes are TRBV28 and TRBJ1-1; unclear D gene. Germline V gene lookup returns CDR1 MDHEN and CDR2 SYDVKM. Trimming took 7 bases from V and 0 from J, leaving 12 bases between them. The CDR3 totals 14 residues. The CDR3 loop is CASNRPGLNTEAFF. In nucleotides, the CDR3 is TGTGCCAGCAACCGTCCGGGATTGAACACTGAAGCTTTCTTT.

The chain uses TRBV7-9 and TRBJ2-2, with 8 bases identical to TRBD2. Germline CDR1 and CDR2: SEHNR and FQNEAQ (reference sequence). The CDR3 covers 14 residues. Trimming at V came to 10 bases and at J to 1 base, leaving 5 bases not matched to a gene. DNA of the CDR3: TGTGCCACAGGACTAGCCAAGAACACCGGGGAGCTGTTTTTT. It codes for CATGLAKNTGELFF. Using reference TRBV7-9 and TRBJ2-2 for the parts outside the CDR3, the full variable domain is DTGVSQNPRHKITKRGQNVTFRCDPISEHNRLYWYRQTLGQGPEFLTYFQNEAQLEKSRLLSDRFSAERPKGSFSTLEIQRTEQGDSAMYLCATGLAKNTGELFFGEGSRLTVL.

The chain combines TRBV4-1 with TRBJ2-2; 9 bases agree with TRBD1. Germline V lookup: CDR1 MGHRA, CDR2 YSYEKL. J was trimmed by 4 bases and V by 3 bases; bases with no gene match: 3. This CDR3 spans 15 amino acids. The CDR3 DNA sequence: TGCGCCAGCAGCCATACAGGGGGCTTCACCGGGGAGCTGTTTTTT. Amino acid sequence: CASSHTGGFTGELFF.

The chain employs TRBV6-5 and TRBJ2-7, with 11 positions matching TRBD2. The V gene end was trimmed by 6 bases and the J gene end by 7 bases; junction bases not matched to a gene: 8. The CDR3 is 14 residues long. CDR1 is MNHEY, CDR2 SVGAGI, per germline. CDR3 protein: CASRISGRAGEQYF. In DNA, the CDR3 is TGTGCCAGCAGAATTAGCGGGAGGGCTGGGGAGCAGTACTTC.

In the case of this clone: Other DNA sequences from this sample encode an identical CDR3 as well. The chain couples TRBV7-9 to TRBJ1-1; tentative D call: TRBD1 (6 bases). Trimming left V 3 bases short and J 1 base short, with 6 bases between. The CDR3 is made up of 13 amino acids. CDR1 SEHNR and CDR2 FQNEAQ come from the germline V gene (reference sequence). CDR3 in amino acids: CASSLGANTEAFF. CDR3 DNA: TGTGCCAGCAGCTTGGGGGCGAACACTGAAGCTTTCTTT.

The J gene is TRBJ1-2, the V gene TRBV7-3; D is unresolved. Germline CDR1 is SGHTA and CDR2 is FQGTGA. The V gene lost 4 bases and the J gene lost 3 bases, with 15 bases spanning the gap. The length of the CDR3 is 15 residues. CDR3 sequence reads: CASSSTGSSHYGYTF. CDR3 bases: TGTGCCAGCAGCTCGACCGGGTCGTCTCACTATGGCTACACCTTC.

The rearrangement uses TRBV14 and TRBJ1-1, with D possibly matching TRBD1 (5 bases). Germline-derived CDR1 and CDR2 are SGHDN and FVKESK. V lost 2 bases, J lost 3 bases, and 16 bases lay in between. The CDR3 length is 16 residues. The CDR3 region is CASSQYQGTAYTEAFF. For the CDR3, the DNA is TGTGCCAGCAGCCAATATCAGGGTACGGCGTACACTGAAGCTTTCTTT. Supplemented by reference TRBV14 and TRBJ1-1, the full variable domain reads EAGVTQFPSHSVIEKGQTVTLRCDPISGHDNLYWYRRVMGKEIKFLLHFVKESKQDESGMPNNRFLAERTGGTYSTLKVQPAELEDSGVYFCASSQYQGTAYTEAFFGQGTRLTVV.

This clone was counted once. V and J are TRBV5-1 and TRBJ2-3, with 12 bases matching TRBD2. The V gene end was trimmed by 3 bases and the J gene end by 2 bases; junction bases not matched to a gene: 4. Germline V gene data show CDR1 as SGHRS and CDR2 as YFSETQ. The CDR3 runs to 16 residues. For the CDR3, the DNA is TGCGCCAGCAGCTCCGGACTAGCGGGACTCACAGATACGCAGTATTTT. It yields the protein CASSSGLAGLTDTQYF. Together with reference TRBV5-1 and TRBJ2-3, the CDR3 gives the full variable domain: KAGVTQTPRYLIKTRGQQVTLSCSPISGHRSVSWYQQTPGQGLQFLFEYFSETQRNKGNFPGRFSGRQFSNSRSEMNVSTLELGDSALYLCASSSGLAGLTDTQYFGPGTRLTVL.

This clone was detected a few times. The J gene is TRBJ2-3, the V gene TRBV15, with D uncertain. In germline, CDR1 is LNHNV, CDR2 YYDKDF (reference sequence). CDR3 length: 13 amino acids. The V end was cut by 0 bases, the J end by 8 bases, with 9 bases between. This chain's CDR3 is CATSRDLGGTQYF. Written as DNA, the CDR3 is TGTGCCACCAGCAGAGATCTAGGTGGTACGCAGTATTTT.

This sequence joins TRBV6-1 and TRBJ2-3; 9 bases map to TRBD2. Germline CDR1 MNHNS, CDR2 SASEGT. J lost 2 bases, V lost 3 bases, and 3 bases had no gene match. The CDR3 runs to 15 residues. The CDR3: CASSDLAGNTDTQYF. CDR3 DNA: TGTGCCAGCAGTGATCTAGCGGGGAACACAGATACGCAGTATTTT.

V is TRBV2 and J is TRBJ2-1; weak D call: TRBD2 (6 bases). CDR1 and CDR2 from the germline V gene are SNHLY and FYNNEI. V lost 3 bases and J lost 3, with 15 bases in between. The CDR3 contains 16 residues. The CDR3 nucleotides read TGTGCCAGCAGTGATTTGGGGGGTCGGAGCTACAATGAGCAGTTCTTC. It codes for CASSDLGGRSYNEQFF.

The chain combines TRBV6-6 with TRBJ2-3; tentative D call: TRBD1 (6 bases). Germline CDR1 is MNHNY and CDR2 is SVGAGI (reference sequence). V lost 0 bases, J lost 2 bases, and 9 bases lay in between. The CDR3 runs 15 residues. The CDR3 region is CASSYSGAPTDTQYF. CDR3 sequence (DNA): TGTGCCAGCAGTTACTCGGGGGCCCCCACAGATACGCAGTATTTT.

V and J are TRBV7-6 and TRBJ2-3; 8 nucleotides align to TRBD1. The junction had 8 bases not matched to a gene; V was cut back by 2 bases and J by 1 base. Germline CDR1 SGHVS, CDR2 FNYEAQ. The CDR3 runs to 17 residues. CDR3 sequence (DNA): TGTGCCAGCAGCTTATTTCAACCGGGACAGGGCACAGATACGCAGTATTTT. It yields the protein CASSLFQPGQGTDTQYF.

Here the CDR3 reads CASSHRAGGSTDTQYF. The CDR3 bases are TGTGCCAGCAGCCATCGAGCGGGGGGAAGCACAGATACGCAGTATTTT. This chain links TRBV6-6 with TRBJ2-3; 9 bases fit TRBD2. CDR3 length: 16 amino acids. Trimming removed 6 bases from V and 0 bases from J; junction bases left unmatched: 7. Germline V gives CDR1 MNHNY, CDR2 SVGAGI (reference sequence).

The CDR3 protein is CASSPGQGGEQYF. CDR3 coding DNA: TGCGCCAGCAGCCCGGGACAGGGGGGAGAGCAGTACTTC. The chain employs TRBV5-1 and TRBJ2-7; 11 nucleotides line up with TRBD1. V shed 4 bases, J shed 7 bases, and the junction held 4 bases outside the gene matches. This CDR3 has 13 residues. The germline gives CDR1 SGHRS, CDR2 YFSETQ.

In its sample, this clone was seen a few times. Compared with germline, one end of the junction differs, possibly owing to a read error. V is TRBV7-9 and J is TRBJ2-6; possibly TRBD2 for D (6 bases). Looked up from germline, CDR1 is SEHNR and CDR2 is FQNEAQ (reference sequence). The CDR3 consists of 13 residues. The CDR3 region has the DNA TGTTCCAGCCGCGGGGCTGGGGCCAACGTCCTGACTTTC. Its translation is CSSRGAGANVLTF.

This chain links TRBV2 with TRBJ2-4; TRBD1 is a possible D gene (5 bases). The length of the CDR3 is 15 residues. V lost 8 bases and J 0 bases, leaving 14 bases between the germline ends. The germline CDR1 and CDR2 sequences are SNHLY and FYNNEI. CDR3 loop: CASRDSRLAKNIQYF. The DNA of the CDR3 is TGTGCCAGCCGAGACAGTCGATTAGCCAAAAACATTCAGTACTTC.

The V and J genes are TRBV6-6 and TRBJ2-7; 8 positions match TRBD1. This CDR3 contains 14 residues. V shed 2 bases and J 7 bases; nucleotides not matched to a gene: 7. CDR1 is MNHNY, CDR2 SVGAGI, per germline (reference sequence). The CDR3 here is CASSYATGVGEQYF. In DNA form, the CDR3 reads TGTGCCAGCAGTTACGCGACAGGGGTGGGGGAGCAGTACTTC.

This chain connects TRBV7-6 to TRBJ1-3; the D is unclear. V was clipped by 3 bases and J by 0 bases, with 6 bases between them. Germline CDR1 reads SGHVS; CDR2 reads FNYEAQ. This CDR3 has 14 amino acids. In DNA form, the CDR3 reads TGTGCCAGCAGCTTGGGGAGCTCTGGAAACACCATATATTTT. Its protein is CASSLGSSGNTIYF. Using reference TRBV7-6 and TRBJ1-3 for the parts outside the CDR3, the full variable domain is GAGVSQSPRYKVTKRGQDVALRCDPISGHVSLYWYRQALGQGPEFLTYFNYEAQQDKSGLPNDRFSAERPEGSISTLTIQRTEQRDSAMYRCASSLGSSGNTIYFGEGSWLTVV.

For this clone: Other nucleotide sequences in the sample specify the same CDR3. V is TRBV6-1 and J is TRBJ2-7; TRBD2 agrees at 9 bases. Germline lookup yields CDR1 MNHNS and CDR2 SASEGT. Trimming cost V 0 bases and J 0 bases; bases outside gene matches: 0. This CDR3 spans 15 amino acids. For the CDR3, the DNA is TGTGCCAGCAGTGAAGCTAGCGGGAGCTCCTACGAGCAGTACTTC. Protein product: CASSEASGSSYEQYF.

This clone was seen only once. The chain uses TRBV18 and TRBJ2-7; 11 bases fit TRBD2. Germline trimming cut 3 bases from V and 6 bases from J; bases unmatched to any gene: 7. Germline values: CDR1 KGHSH, CDR2 LQKENI. CDR3 length: 15 residues. CDR3 sequence: CASSPLAGGLGEQYF. In nucleotides, the CDR3 is TGTGCCAGCTCACCCTTAGCGGGAGGGCTTGGCGAGCAGTACTTC.

This chain links TRBV19 with TRBJ2-7; 7 nucleotides agree with TRBD1. The length of the CDR3 is 16 residues. In germline, CDR1 is LNHDA, CDR2 SQIVND (reference sequence). J lost 2 bases, V lost 4 bases, and 11 bases had no gene match. In nucleotides, the CDR3 is TGTGCCAGTAGTAAGGGGGCTCAGACCCCCCCCTACGAGCAGTACTTC. The encoded protein is CASSKGAQTPPYEQYF.

This rearrangement joins TRBV9 to TRBJ2-5, with 7 positions matching TRBD2. V trimming: 6 bases; J trimming: 0 bases; junction bases outside the gene matches: 17. From germline, CDR1 is SGDLS and CDR2 YYNGEE. CDR3 size: 18 residues. Here the CDR3 reads CASTCHLRLASHQETQYF. CDR3 nucleotides: TGTGCCAGCACCTGTCACCTCCGACTAGCTTCGCACCAAGAGACCCAGTACTTC.

As for this clone: Other DNA sequences from this sample encode an identical CDR3 as well. This chain connects TRBV25-1 to TRBJ2-3, with TRBD2 matching over 9 bases. J lost 0 bases, V lost 8 bases, and 6 bases had no gene match. CDR3 length equals 15 residues. Germline V gives CDR1 MGHDK, CDR2 SYGVNS. As DNA, the CDR3 is TGTGCCAGCCTCTCTAGCGGGATGAGCACAGATACGCAGTATTTT. The encoded protein is CASLSSGMSTDTQYF.